This is a list of T cell receptor beta chains from one sample in a study of T cell responses to AZD1222 COVID-19 vaccine. TCRdb keeps only in-frame clones here, not all; method: immunoSEQ multiplex PCR. This table holds 150,000 to 200,000 clones, approximately 94% found once. Specimen: peripheral blood, collected on day 0 of AZD1222 vaccination. Receptors originate from an adult in good health. The CDR3 runs from the conserved cysteine through the conserved F or W. The D gene is left open where the match is weak. The listing skips clone size in some rows; elsewhere it reads once, few, many or a size class.

clone_size: .
v_call: TRBV28
d_call: TRBD1
cdr3_length: 16
j_call: TRBJ2-3
cdr3_aa: CASSVHRGVGTDTQYF
cdr3_nt: TGTGCCAGCAGTGTCCACAGGGGAGTGGGCACAGATACGCAGTATTTT

clone_size: .
v_call: TRBV4-1
d_call: .
cdr3_length: 12
j_call: TRBJ1-1
cdr3_aa: CASNMRGSEAFF
cdr3_nt: TGCGCCAGCAACATGCGGGGGTCTGAAGCTTTCTTT

clone_size: .
v_call: TRBV28
d_call: .
cdr3_length: 15
j_call: TRBJ1-4
cdr3_aa: CASSPAGRRNEKLFF
cdr3_nt: TGTGCCAGCAGTCCTGCAGGCAGAAGAAATGAAAAACTGTTTTTT

clone_size: .
v_call: TRBV3-1/TRBV3-2
d_call: .
cdr3_length: 18
j_call: TRBJ1-4
cdr3_aa: CASSSAGVIVGSNEKLFF
cdr3_nt: TGTGCCAGCAGCTCAGCAGGGGTTATAGTAGGGTCTAATGAAAAACTGTTTTTT

clone_size: .
v_call: TRBV11-2
d_call: .
cdr3_length: 13
j_call: TRBJ2-7
cdr3_aa: CASRASSSYEQYF
cdr3_nt: TGTGCCAGCCGGGCGTCCAGCTCCTACGAGCAGTACTTC

clone_size: once
v_call: TRBV11-2
d_call: TRBD1
cdr3_length: 17
j_call: TRBJ2-7
cdr3_aa: CASSSLVRGQGLVEQYF
cdr3_nt: TGTGCCAGCAGCTCCCTTGTAAGGGGACAGGGGCTTGTCGAGCAGTACTTC

clone_size: .
v_call: TRBV15
d_call: .
cdr3_length: 14
j_call: TRBJ1-4
cdr3_aa: CATAGGATNEKLFF
cdr3_nt: TGTGCCACTGCCGGTGGGGCAACTAATGAAAAACTGTTTTTT

clone_size: .
v_call: TRBV19
d_call: .
cdr3_length: 16
j_call: TRBJ1-2
cdr3_aa: CASIGPASHRFYGYTF
cdr3_nt: TGTGCCAGTATAGGTCCCGCCTCGCATCGGTTCTATGGCTACACCTTC

clone_size: .
v_call: TRBV5-1
d_call: .
cdr3_length: 15
j_call: TRBJ2-1
cdr3_aa: CASSTGRLADNEQFF
cdr3_nt: TGCGCCAGCAGCACAGGGCGGCTAGCGGACAATGAGCAGTTCTTC

clone_size: .
v_call: TRBV29-1
d_call: .
cdr3_length: 10
j_call: TRBJ2-1
cdr3_aa: CSANYNEQFF
cdr3_nt: TGCAGCGCAAATTACAATGAGCAGTTCTTC

clone_size: .
v_call: TRBV28
d_call: .
cdr3_length: 14
j_call: TRBJ2-7
cdr3_aa: CASSSIRGPDEQYF
cdr3_nt: TGTGCCAGCAGTTCCATCCGGGGGCCAGACGAGCAGTACTTC

clone_size: .
v_call: TRBV20-1
d_call: TRBD1
cdr3_length: 16
j_call: TRBJ2-2
cdr3_aa: CSASAGQGIETGELFF
cdr3_nt: TGCAGTGCTAGTGCTGGACAGGGGATAGAGACCGGGGAGCTGTTTTTT

clone_size: .
v_call: TRBV7-2
d_call: TRBD2
cdr3_length: 19
j_call: TRBJ2-1
cdr3_aa: CASSTPGLAGGSSYNEQFF
cdr3_nt: TGTGCCAGCAGCACACCGGGACTAGCGGGAGGAAGCTCCTACAATGAGCAGTTCTTC

clone_size: .
v_call: TRBV29-1
d_call: TRBD2
cdr3_length: 13
j_call: TRBJ2-7
cdr3_aa: CSVAGGVLYEQYF
cdr3_nt: TGCAGCGTTGCGGGAGGGGTCCTCTACGAGCAGTACTTC

clone_size: .
v_call: TRBV2
d_call: TRBD1
cdr3_length: 16
j_call: TRBJ2-5
cdr3_aa: CASSDGTGGPRVTQYF
cdr3_nt: TGTGCCAGCAGTGACGGGACAGGGGGCCCCCGGGTCACCCAGTACTTC

clone_size: .
v_call: TRBV15
d_call: .
cdr3_length: 15
j_call: TRBJ2-5
cdr3_aa: CATSRGLGGQETQYF
cdr3_nt: TGTGCCACCAGCAGAGGGCTGGGGGGCCAAGAGACCCAGTACTTC

clone_size: .
v_call: TRBV29-1
d_call: .
cdr3_length: 13
j_call: TRBJ1-6
cdr3_aa: CSVGRTSNSPLHF
cdr3_nt: TGCAGCGTTGGTCGAACAAGTAATTCACCCCTCCACTTT

clone_size: .
v_call: TRBV28
d_call: .
cdr3_length: 14
j_call: TRBJ2-5
cdr3_aa: CASSLNGAHATQYF
cdr3_nt: TGTGCCAGCAGTTTGAACGGGGCCCACGCGACCCAGTACTTC

clone_size: .
v_call: TRBV7-2
d_call: TRBD1
cdr3_length: 15
j_call: TRBJ1-6
cdr3_aa: CASSVQGAYNSPLHF
cdr3_nt: TGTGCCAGCAGCGTACAGGGGGCCTATAATTCACCCCTCCACTTT

clone_size: .
v_call: TRBV9
d_call: TRBD1
cdr3_length: 14
j_call: TRBJ2-7
cdr3_aa: CASSGRDRGLEQYF
cdr3_nt: TGTGCCAGCAGCGGACGGGACAGGGGTTTGGAGCAGTACTTC

clone_size: .
v_call: TRBV6-5
d_call: TRBD2
cdr3_length: 13
j_call: TRBJ2-2
cdr3_aa: CASSSGGHGELFF
cdr3_nt: TGTGCCAGCAGCAGCGGGGGGCACGGGGAGCTGTTTTTT

clone_size: .
v_call: TRBV2
d_call: TRBD1
cdr3_length: 15
j_call: TRBJ1-1
cdr3_aa: CASSEEGGFGTEAFF
cdr3_nt: TGTGCCAGCAGTGAAGAAGGGGGCTTTGGCACTGAAGCTTTCTTT

clone_size: .
v_call: TRBV6-6
d_call: TRBD1
cdr3_length: 16
j_call: TRBJ1-5
cdr3_aa: CASSRDGQGIQQPQHF
cdr3_nt: TGTGCCAGCAGTCGGGACGGACAGGGGATACAGCAGCCCCAGCATTTT

clone_size: .
v_call: TRBV7-3
d_call: .
cdr3_length: 13
j_call: TRBJ2-4
cdr3_aa: CASSLGQRDVQYF
cdr3_nt: TGTGCCAGCAGCTTAGGTCAGAGGGACGTTCAGTACTTC

clone_size: .
v_call: TRBV7-9
d_call: TRBD1
cdr3_length: 13
j_call: TRBJ1-5
cdr3_aa: CASSLAGQDGKHF
cdr3_nt: TGTGCCAGCAGCTTAGCTGGACAGGACGGTAAGCATTTT

clone_size: .
v_call: TRBV6-5
d_call: .
cdr3_length: 14
j_call: TRBJ1-1
cdr3_aa: CASSYSRLNTEAFF
cdr3_nt: TGTGCCAGCAGTTACTCCCGCCTTAACACTGAAGCTTTCTTT

clone_size: .
v_call: TRBV11-3
d_call: .
cdr3_length: 13
j_call: TRBJ1-4
cdr3_aa: CASSTGASEKLFF
cdr3_nt: TGTGCCAGCAGCACCGGGGCGAGTGAAAAACTGTTTTTT

clone_size: .
v_call: TRBV19
d_call: .
cdr3_length: 13
j_call: TRBJ1-1
cdr3_aa: CASKERGNTEAFF
cdr3_nt: TGTGCCAGTAAGGAGAGAGGGAACACTGAAGCTTTCTTT

clone_size: .
v_call: TRBV24-1
d_call: TRBD1
cdr3_length: 15
j_call: TRBJ1-4
cdr3_aa: CATSRTGESNEKLFF
cdr3_nt: TGTGCCACCAGCCGGACAGGGGAAAGTAATGAAAAACTGTTTTTT

clone_size: .
v_call: TRBV10-3
d_call: .
cdr3_length: 12
j_call: TRBJ2-1
cdr3_aa: CAISANGNEQFF
cdr3_nt: TGTGCCATCAGTGCGAATGGGAATGAGCAGTTCTTC

clone_size: .
v_call: TRBV2
d_call: .
cdr3_length: 12
j_call: TRBJ1-2
cdr3_aa: CASSRDDYGYTF
cdr3_nt: TGTGCCAGCAGTCGAGACGACTATGGCTACACCTTC

clone_size: .
v_call: TRBV7-9
d_call: .
cdr3_length: 15
j_call: TRBJ1-4
cdr3_aa: CASSHRERDPEKLFF
cdr3_nt: TGTGCCAGCAGCCACAGGGAACGGGACCCTGAAAAACTGTTTTTT

clone_size: .
v_call: TRBV19
d_call: .
cdr3_length: 13
j_call: TRBJ2-5
cdr3_aa: CASTSSVGETQYF
cdr3_nt: TGTGCCAGTACCTCCTCTGTCGGCGAGACCCAGTACTTC

clone_size: .
v_call: TRBV9
d_call: .
cdr3_length: 14
j_call: TRBJ2-1
cdr3_aa: CASSVVPSGNEQFF
cdr3_nt: TGTGCCAGCAGCGTAGTCCCGTCGGGCAATGAGCAGTTCTTC

clone_size: .
v_call: TRBV6-6
d_call: .
cdr3_length: 14
j_call: TRBJ1-5
cdr3_aa: CASSYPGYNQPQHF
cdr3_nt: TGTGCCAGCAGTTACCCGGGATATAATCAGCCCCAGCATTTT

clone_size: .
v_call: TRBV5-1
d_call: .
cdr3_length: 12
j_call: TRBJ1-2
cdr3_aa: CASSKGENGYTF
cdr3_nt: TGCGCCAGCAGTAAGGGGGAAAATGGCTACACCTTC

clone_size: .
v_call: TRBV30
d_call: .
cdr3_length: 13
j_call: TRBJ2-3
cdr3_aa: CAWIPRGSDTQYF
cdr3_nt: TGTGCCTGGATCCCACGAGGGTCAGATACGCAGTATTTT

clone_size: .
v_call: TRBV28
d_call: .
cdr3_length: 15
j_call: TRBJ2-1
cdr3_aa: CASSPGTSSYNEQFF
cdr3_nt: TGTGCCAGCAGCCCCGGGACTTCTTCCTACAATGAGCAGTTCTTC

clone_size: .
v_call: TRBV28
d_call: TRBD1
cdr3_length: 16
j_call: TRBJ1-2
cdr3_aa: CASSLWDRTPDYGYTF
cdr3_nt: TGTGCCAGCAGTTTATGGGACAGGACCCCTGACTATGGCTACACCTTC

clone_size: once
v_call: TRBV5-4
d_call: .
cdr3_length: 12
j_call: TRBJ2-5
cdr3_aa: CASSPNSETQYF
cdr3_nt: TGTGCCAGCAGCCCCAACTCGGAGACCCAGTACTTC

clone_size: .
v_call: TRBV5-1
d_call: .
cdr3_length: 14
j_call: TRBJ2-6
cdr3_aa: CASSEGDGANVLTF
cdr3_nt: TGCGCCAGCAGCGAAGGGGATGGGGCCAACGTCCTGACTTTC

clone_size: .
v_call: TRBV13
d_call: TRBD2
cdr3_length: 15
j_call: TRBJ2-1
cdr3_aa: CASSLGLASSNEQFF
cdr3_nt: TGTGCCAGCAGCCTCGGACTAGCTTCTTCCAATGAGCAGTTCTTC

clone_size: .
v_call: TRBV11-3
d_call: .
cdr3_length: 12
j_call: TRBJ1-1
cdr3_aa: CASSATNTEAFF
cdr3_nt: TGTGCCAGCAGCGCTACTAACACTGAAGCTTTCTTT

clone_size: .
v_call: TRBV6-5
d_call: TRBD1
cdr3_length: 14
j_call: TRBJ1-5
cdr3_aa: CAIWTGDTYLPQHF
cdr3_nt: TGTGCCATCTGGACAGGGGACACGTATTTGCCCCAGCATTTT

clone_size: .
v_call: TRBV24-1
d_call: TRBD2
cdr3_length: 15
j_call: TRBJ2-1
cdr3_aa: CATSGLAVSINEQFF
cdr3_nt: TGTGCCACCAGTGGTCTAGCGGTGAGCATAAATGAGCAGTTCTTC

clone_size: .
v_call: TRBV6-5
d_call: TRBD2
cdr3_length: 14
j_call: TRBJ2-3
cdr3_aa: CASSLAASSDTQYF
cdr3_nt: TGTGCCAGCAGCCTAGCGGCTTCCTCAGATACGCAGTATTTT

clone_size: .
v_call: TRBV28
d_call: .
cdr3_length: 14
j_call: TRBJ1-6
cdr3_aa: CASSLPAVNSPLHF
cdr3_nt: TGTGCCAGCAGTTTACCCGCCGTTAATTCACCCCTCCACTTT